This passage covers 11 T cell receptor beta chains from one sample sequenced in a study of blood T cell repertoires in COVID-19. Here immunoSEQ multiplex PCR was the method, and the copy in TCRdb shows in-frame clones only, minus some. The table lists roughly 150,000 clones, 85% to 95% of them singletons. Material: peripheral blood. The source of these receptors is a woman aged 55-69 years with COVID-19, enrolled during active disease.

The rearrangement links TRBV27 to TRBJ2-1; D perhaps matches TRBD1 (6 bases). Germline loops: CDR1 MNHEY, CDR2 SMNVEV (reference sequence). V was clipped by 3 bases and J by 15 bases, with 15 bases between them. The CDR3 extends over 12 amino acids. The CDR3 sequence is CASSFPRGRWFF. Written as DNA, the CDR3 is TGTGCCAGCAGTTTCCCTAGGGGGAGATGGTTCTTC.

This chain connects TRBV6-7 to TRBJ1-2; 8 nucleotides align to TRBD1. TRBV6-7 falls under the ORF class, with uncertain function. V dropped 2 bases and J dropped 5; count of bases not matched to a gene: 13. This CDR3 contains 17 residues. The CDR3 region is CASSYPGTGGWKYGYTF. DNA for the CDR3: TGTGCCAGCAGTTACCCCGGGACAGGCGGTTGGAAGTATGGCTACACCTTC.

The CDR3 loop reads CASRLAREQYF. DNA for the CDR3: TGTGCCAGCAGACTAGCCCGCGAGCAGTACTTC. V and J are TRBV2 and TRBJ2-7, with a tentative D call TRBD2 (6 bases). CDR3 length equals 11 residues. V gave up 6 bases and J gave up 6 bases, with 9 bases separating them. CDR1 and CDR2 from the germline V gene are SNHLY and FYNNEI.

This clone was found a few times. CDR3 sequence: CASSLYRGEAFF. Written as DNA, the CDR3 is TGTGCCAGCAGCTTATACCGGGGAGAAGCTTTCTTT. The chain carries TRBV11-2 and TRBJ1-1; D unclear. Trimming left V 2 bases short and J 8 bases short, with 9 bases between. The CDR3 is 12 amino acids. Germline CDR1 SGHAT, CDR2 FQNNGV.

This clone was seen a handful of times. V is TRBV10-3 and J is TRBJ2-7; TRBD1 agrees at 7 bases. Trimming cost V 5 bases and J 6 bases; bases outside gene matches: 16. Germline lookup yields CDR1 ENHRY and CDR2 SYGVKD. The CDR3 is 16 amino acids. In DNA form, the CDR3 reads TGTGCCATCAGTCCCTACAACCTACAGGGGTCCAGCGAGCAGTACTTC. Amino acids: CAISPYNLQGSSEQYF.

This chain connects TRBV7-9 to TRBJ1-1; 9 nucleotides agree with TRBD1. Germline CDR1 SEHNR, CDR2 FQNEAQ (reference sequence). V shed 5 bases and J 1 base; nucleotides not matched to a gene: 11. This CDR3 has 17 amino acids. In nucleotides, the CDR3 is TGTGCCAGCAGCGGCTACAGGGGGCTAGGTGGGAACACTGAAGCTTTCTTT. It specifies CASSGYRGLGGNTEAFF. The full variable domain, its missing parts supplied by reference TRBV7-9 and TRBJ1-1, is DTGVSQNPRHKITKRGQNVTFRCDPISEHNRLYWYRQTLGQGPEFLTYFQNEAQLEKSRLLSDRFSAERPKGSFSTLEIQRTEQGDSAMYLCASSGYRGLGGNTEAFFGQGTRLTVV.

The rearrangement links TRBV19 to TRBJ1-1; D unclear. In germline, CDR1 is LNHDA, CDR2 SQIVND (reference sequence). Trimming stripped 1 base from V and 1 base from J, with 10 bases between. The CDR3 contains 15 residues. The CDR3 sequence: CASSIGGISNTEAFF. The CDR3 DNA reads TGTGCCAGTAGTATAGGAGGCATATCGAACACTGAAGCTTTCTTT.

This CDR3 reads CASSYSSGLLYNEQFF. The CDR3 DNA reads as TGTGCCAGCAGTTACTCGAGTGGACTGTTATACAATGAGCAGTTCTTC. This sequence joins TRBV6-2 or TRBV6-3 and TRBJ2-1; D might be TRBD2 (5 bases). CDR3 length: 16 residues. Germline-derived CDR1 and CDR2 are MNHEY and SVGEGT. V dropped 0 bases and J dropped 4 bases, with 13 bases sitting between them.

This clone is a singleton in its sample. The CDR3 sequence is CASSVGTSPDTQYF. The CDR3 DNA is TGTGCCAGCAGCGTCGGGACTAGCCCAGATACGCAGTATTTT. The chain has TRBV9 and TRBJ2-3, with TRBD2 matching 9 bases. The germline gives CDR1 SGDLS, CDR2 YYNGEE. The CDR3 is 14 residues long. The junction had 2 bases not matched to a gene; V was cut back by 2 bases and J by 4 bases.

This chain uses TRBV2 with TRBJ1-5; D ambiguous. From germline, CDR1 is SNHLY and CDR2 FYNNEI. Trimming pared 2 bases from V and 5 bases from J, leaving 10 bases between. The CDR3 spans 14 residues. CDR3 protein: CASSEIPGYQPQHF. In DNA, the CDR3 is TGTGCCAGCAGTGAAATTCCGGGGTATCAGCCCCAGCATTTT.

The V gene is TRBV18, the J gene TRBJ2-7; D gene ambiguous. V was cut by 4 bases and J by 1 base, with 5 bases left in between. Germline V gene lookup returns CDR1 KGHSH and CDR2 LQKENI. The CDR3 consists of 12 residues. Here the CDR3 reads CASSQASYEQYF. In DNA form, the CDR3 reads TGTGCCAGCTCACAAGCTTCCTACGAGCAGTACTTC. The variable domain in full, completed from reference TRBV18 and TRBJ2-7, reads NAGVMQNPRHLVRRRGQEARLRCSPMKGHSHVYWYRQLPEEGLKFMVYLQKENIIDESGMPKERFSAEFPKEGPSILRIQQVVRGDSAAYFCASSQASYEQYFGPGTRLTVT.